The T cell receptor beta chain under discussion was sequenced for a study of T cells in Graves' hyperthyroidism and ophthalmopathy. Study-wide points: With a median lead of around 6.7 months before onset, the model predicted ophthalmopathy.

The CDR3 regions of TCR beta were amplified from RNA transcripts. When the TCR CDR3 underwent first-round RT-PCR, the HTBI primer set was used. TCRdb redid the calling of the multiplex PCR reads with MiXCR, one entry per CDR3 protein. Of 400,000 to 550,000 distinct CDR3 sequences listed, approximately 25% are singletons. The ends lost 5 bases at V and 6 bases at J; junction bases unmatched: 6. CDR1 and CDR2 (germline): MNHEY, SMNVEV (reference sequence). The CDR3 spans 14 residues. Diagnoses used clinical symptoms, serum thyroxine and TRAb, thyroid ultrasound and orbital computed tomography. This clonotype was recorded at least ten times. Its antigen is undetermined.

Specimen: blood. This receptor was identified in a woman in her 30s with Graves' ophthalmopathy. The chain has TRBV27 and TRBJ1-2; TRBD1 aligns across 10 bases. This CDR3 is CASSRLDRGHGYTF. Here the CDR3 DNA reads TGTGCCAGCAGTCGGCTAGACAGGGGGCATGGCTACACCTTC.